This TCR beta chain stems from a study of blood T cell repertoires in COVID-19 (dated by TCRdb to about 2020). General notes on the study: Samples from collaborators originated in the United States, Italy and Spain and spanned both the acute and convalescent phases of COVID-19. A freely available public database, intended as a resource for researchers studying the immune response to SARS-CoV-2, is where the repertoires were released. Sample metadata almost always included a de-identified subject ID, COVID-19 status, age in years and sex. Where available, HLA class I and class II types were taken from metadata supplied by the sample provider and were not determined by assay-based typing. Subjects who had been exposed to COVID-19, were actively infected with it, or had recovered from it provided the deeply sampled blood TCRbeta repertoires that made up the dataset. Samples came from the ongoing ImmuneRACE study (first 160 participants) plus 1,254 subjects from 6 global collaborators. The material from the prospective study consisted of cDNA or gDNA derived from T cells, B-cell-depleted T cells, or PBMCs.

The immunoSEQ Assay, a bias-controlled multiplex PCR, was used to amplify TCRbeta CDR3 regions from genomic DNA. In the authors' own workflow: The number of nucleated cells in each sample was estimated from the amplification of reference gene primers within the assay. To quantify the absolute abundance of each unique TCRbeta CDR3 rearrangement, sequence reads were collapsed and filtered. For each sample, productive Simpson clonality was calculated as the square root of Simpson's diversity index across productive rearrangements. TCRdb retrieved this table from immuneACCESS and kept in-frame rearrangements only. Not all clones are present; in checked studies, unresolved V genes account for under half, and no reason is known for the remainder. Clonal size and the V and J genes are those of that table, whereas D and trimming came from the DNA. This sample comprises about 250,000 clones, over 80% of them detected only once. Over 2.5% of the sample comes from the top ten.

Concerning this clone itself: The antigen it recognizes is unknown. Base qualities are not provided; no much larger clone lies one nucleotide away.

In the prospective study, participants were about 18 to 95 years old, resided in approximately 25 geographic areas of the United States, and were enrolled through a virtual design. In the prospective study, cohorts were assigned on the basis of participant-reported clinical history obtained from a screening survey and a study questionnaire. Exposed participants had been in contact with someone with a PCR-confirmed or clinician-diagnosed COVID-19 case within 2 weeks of study entry. Each participant in the prospective study had whole blood, serum and a nasopharyngeal or oropharyngeal swab collected by mobile phlebotomists. Participants in the prospective study had the option to provide additional blood draws and questionnaires over a roughly two-month period. Blood samples from the prospective study were shipped frozen or at room temperature prior to DNA extraction. Study-wide conclusions, independent of this receptor: How much clinical and demographic metadata was included differed by source and by participant, and the metadata was provided uncurated.

V loses 1 base, J loses 14 bases, and the germline ends lie 20 bases apart. Based on the germline V gene, the CDR1 and CDR2 sequences are SGHVS and FQNEAQ. There are 15 amino acids in the CDR3, from cysteine to phenylalanine inclusive. This entry keeps only the CDR3 DNA: 45 bases, framed from base 1. Recombination joined TRBV7-8 with TRBJ1-4; a confident D gene designation cannot be given. The sample comprised PBMCs or T cells enriched from blood (not recorded which). This clonotype was obtained from a middle-aged woman who had been exposed to COVID-19. In nucleotide form, the sequence is TGTGCCAGCAGCTTAGTGAGGAGGGCGGGAGGTCTTCTGTTTTTT. This codes for CASSLVRRAGGLLFF.